This entry concerns a single TCR beta chain. This record comes from a study of blood T cell repertoires in COVID-19. The wider study: Samples taken during acute and convalescent COVID-19 were collected in the United States, Italy and Spain. Nucleic acid was either cDNA or gDNA, and it came from T cells, B-cell-depleted T cells, or PBMCs.

This table comes from immunoSEQ multiplex PCR, and its TCRdb copy is limited to in-frame clones, with some not included. The sample contains tens of thousands of clones, approximately 80% of which appear only once. The CDR3 length is 13 residues. The germline V gene encodes CDR1 MRHNA and CDR2 SNTAGT. V was trimmed by 5 bases and J by 7 bases, leaving 14 bases between them. This clonotype was sampled from a man between 65 and 80 years old with acute or convalescent COVID-19. What was sequenced was peripheral blood. The chain has TRBV6-4 and TRBJ1-2; D unclear. This chain's CDR3 is CASSSGITGGYTF. The CDR3 coding sequence is TGTGCCAGCAGTTCGGGGATTACGGGTGGCTACACCTTC.